These 21 T cell receptor beta chains share one sample of origin, sequenced in a study of CD8+ T cells in alopecia areata (dated by TCRdb to 2016 to 2019). The library came from the immunoSEQ multiplex PCR assay. RNA was extracted from all samples and reverse transcribed into cDNA, which served as template for TCR sequencing. Imported from immuneACCESS, the table was reduced by TCRdb to in-frame sequences with V and J called. These copies leave out some clones; in studies compared against another copy, an unresolved V gene accounts for under half, and the cause of the remainder is not known. Counted in this sample were about 220,000 clones; around three fifths of them appeared once. 1.6% of the sample lies in the top ten. What this sample's time point label stands for: approximately 4 weeks on oral tofacitinib. The treatment or condition label on this specimen signifies: oral pan-JAK inhibitor, 5-10 mg twice daily.

The sample consisted of CD4+ T cells sorted from blood, taken at week 4, from a patient treated with tofacitinib. The receptors shown here come from a human donor with alopecia areata.

The CDR3 is CSVAGYPTDTQYF. The CDR3, as DNA: TGCAGCGTTGCCGGTTACCCCACAGATACGCAGTATTTT. The V call is TRBV29-1, the J call TRBJ2-3; no definite D call. This CDR3 is 13 amino acids long. Germline V gene lookup returns CDR1 SQVTM and CDR2 ANQGSEA. V was shortened by 4 bases and J by 2 bases, with 10 bases between the two germline ends.

The rearrangement links TRBV5-1 to TRBJ2-3; D uncertain. With 4 bases removed from V and 4 bases from J, the gap between germline ends came to 16 bases. CDR1 and CDR2 from the germline V gene are SGHRS and YFSETQ. The CDR3 contains 15 residues. As DNA, the CDR3 is TGCGCCAGCAGCCACACGGACCTTAACGCAGATACGCAGTATTTT. It yields the protein CASSHTDLNADTQYF.

The genes are TRBV4-1 and TRBJ1-2; D remains ambiguous. CDR1 and CDR2 from the germline V gene are MGHRA and YSYEKL. V was cut by 0 bases and J by 4 bases, with 12 bases left in between. The CDR3 is made up of 15 amino acids. The CDR3 DNA is TGCGCCAGCAGCCAAGATGGTGAGACGCCCTATGGCTACACCTTC. The encoded protein is CASSQDGETPYGYTF.

The chain couples TRBV25-1 to TRBJ2-7, with a possible D match to TRBD2 (7 bases). V lost 8 bases and J lost 0, with 11 bases in between. The CDR3 length is 13 residues. CDR1 and CDR2 from the germline V gene are MGHDK and SYGVNS. Here the CDR3 DNA reads TGTGCCAGCTGGGGGGGCCTCTCCTACGAGCAGTACTTC. Translating gives CASWGGLSYEQYF.

This clone was detected a few times. The V call is TRBV6-5, the J call TRBJ1-6; 8 bases line up with TRBD1. Unmatched junction bases numbered 5, after V lost 6 bases and J lost 7 bases. Looked up from germline, CDR1 is MNHEY and CDR2 is SVGAGI. This CDR3 is 14 amino acids long. CDR3 nucleotide sequence: TGTGCCAGCAGCAGACAGGGGAGAAATTCACCCCTCCACTTT. Protein sequence: CASSRQGRNSPLHF.

The table lists this clone with a few counts. This chain joins TRBV2 and TRBJ1-6; D is unresolved. V was clipped by 2 bases and J by 6 bases, with 11 bases between them. The germline V gene has CDR1 SNHLY and CDR2 FYNNEI. The CDR3 extends over 15 amino acids. The CDR3 DNA sequence: TGTGCCAGCAGTGAATTTGGGTTTAGTAATTCACCCCTCCACTTT. Encoded protein: CASSEFGFSNSPLHF.

This sequence joins TRBV5-1 and TRBJ1-1, with unresolved D. Deletions cut 5 bases from V and 8 bases from J, with 13 bases between. This CDR3 has 12 residues. Germline assignment: CDR1 SGHRS and CDR2 YFSETQ. DNA for the CDR3: TGCGCCAGCAGGGATACATCACTGGAAGCTTTCTTT. Its translation: CASRDTSLEAFF.

The sample holds a few counts of this clone. The rearrangement uses TRBV29-1 and TRBJ2-1, with D perhaps being TRBD1 or TRBD2 (7 bases each). Germline values: CDR1 SQVTM, CDR2 ANQGSEA. Trimming pared 3 bases from V and 12 bases from J, leaving 18 bases between. CDR3 size: 13 residues. CDR3 amino acids: CSVDRGGGSWQFF. CDR3 DNA: TGCAGCGTTGACAGGGGGGGCGGATCTTGGCAGTTCTTC.

CDR3 region: CASSSNRQYGYTF. The CDR3 region has the DNA TGTGCCAGCAGCTCGAACCGCCAGTATGGCTACACCTTC. J is TRBJ1-2 and V is TRBV9; D gene uncertain. The CDR3 contains 13 residues. Trimming shortened V by 4 bases and J by 5 bases, and 12 bases separated the two germline ends. Germline V gene lookup returns CDR1 SGDLS and CDR2 YYNGEE.

This clone was counted many times. The J gene is TRBJ1-1, the V gene TRBV4-3; D unresolved. This CDR3 is 15 amino acids long. Germline lookup yields CDR1 LGHNA and CDR2 YSLEER. Trimming cost V 0 bases and J 1 base, with 9 bases left between them. The CDR3: CASSQESGRNTEAFF. The DNA for the CDR3 is TGCGCCAGCAGCCAAGAATCGGGCAGGAACACTGAAGCTTTCTTT.

The rearrangement uses TRBV29-1 and TRBJ2-3, with D perhaps matching TRBD1 or TRBD2 (6 bases each). Looked up from germline, CDR1 is SQVTM and CDR2 is ANQGSEA. The CDR3 covers 12 residues. V gave up 2 bases and J gave up 9 bases, with 12 bases separating them. CDR3 nucleotides: TGCAGCGTTGAATATGGGGGGCAGACGCAGTATTTT. Protein: CSVEYGGQTQYF.

This clone was counted only a few times. The rearrangement links TRBV6-5 to TRBJ2-3; D remains ambiguous. The V end lost 2 bases, the J end lost 4 bases, and 13 bases lay between the germline ends. Germline V lookup: CDR1 MNHEY, CDR2 SVGAGI. The CDR3 runs 15 residues. CDR3 protein: CASSYTVGFADTQYF. In nucleotides, the CDR3 is TGTGCCAGCAGTTACACCGTCGGGTTCGCAGATACGCAGTATTTT.

This clone turned up a few times. V and J are TRBV29-1 and TRBJ1-5, with D perhaps TRBD1 (5 bases). The V and J ends lost 4 bases and 5 bases respectively, with 9 bases between them. The CDR3 sequence is 12 residues long. In germline, CDR1 is SQVTM, CDR2 ANQGSEA. The CDR3, as DNA: TGCAGCGTTGGGGGGAAGGATCAGCCCCAGCATTTT. Its protein is CSVGGKDQPQHF.

This clone showed up just a few times. This rearrangement joins TRBV30 to TRBJ2-1, with no clear D. CDR3 length: 12 residues. V gave up 0 bases and J gave up 6 bases, with 6 bases separating them. Looked up from germline, CDR1 is GTSNPN and CDR2 is SVGIG (reference sequence). The CDR3 sequence: CAWSVNSNEQFF. The CDR3 region has the DNA TGTGCCTGGAGTGTAAACAGCAATGAGCAGTTCTTC.

This clone was observed a few times. The chain couples TRBV10-3 to TRBJ1-4; no clear D. Between the trimmed V and J ends, which lost 3 bases and 5 bases, there was a span of 4 bases. The CDR3 totals 12 residues. Germline CDR1 ENHRY, CDR2 SYGVKD. In DNA, the CDR3 is TGTGCCATCAGTGACGGGAATGAAAAACTGTTTTTT. It codes for CAISDGNEKLFF.

J is TRBJ1-1 and V is TRBV4-1; TRBD1 might be the D (5 bases). CDR3 length equals 16 residues. V dropped 2 bases and J dropped 0 bases, with 13 bases sitting between them. CDR1 is MGHRA, CDR2 YSYEKL, per germline. CDR3 DNA: TGCGCCAGCAGCCAATCCAGGGCCGGGGTGAACACTGAAGCTTTCTTT. This gives the protein CASSQSRAGVNTEAFF.

The chain uses TRBV7-2 and TRBJ2-7; 9 bases fit TRBD1. Germline trimming cut 1 base from V and 5 bases from J; bases unmatched to any gene: 9. In germline, CDR1 is SGHTA, CDR2 FQGNSA. This CDR3 contains 16 residues. CDR3 DNA: TGTGCCAGCAGCTTAGGACTCGGGACAGGGTTCGACGAGCAGTACTTC. The encoded protein is CASSLGLGTGFDEQYF.

This chain uses TRBV4-3 with TRBJ1-5; D is possibly TRBD1 (5 bases). The CDR3 has 20 amino acids. Looked up from germline, CDR1 is LGHNA and CDR2 is YSLEER. Trimming removed 1 base at V and 0 bases at J, with 22 bases between. The CDR3 region has the DNA TGCGCCAGCAGCCAAGTTATAGGGGCGACGGATGGTTATAGCAATCAGCCCCAGCATTTT. It translates to CASSQVIGATDGYSNQPQHF.

This clone was picked up a small number of times. The V gene is TRBV29-1, the J gene TRBJ1-5, with a possible D match to TRBD1 (5 bases). The CDR3 sequence is 12 residues long. V lost 6 bases to trimming and J lost 11 bases, with 17 bases between them. Germline V gene lookup returns CDR1 SQVTM and CDR2 ANQGSEA. CDR3 region: CSVNRDGGSQHF. The CDR3 bases are TGCAGCGTCAACCGGGACGGCGGGTCCCAGCATTTT.

The gene calls are TRBV4-1 and TRBJ2-5; 15 bases map to TRBD2. J lost 5 bases, V lost 3 bases, and 10 bases had no gene match. The CDR3 covers 18 residues. CDR1 and CDR2 from the germline V gene are MGHRA and YSYEKL. This chain's CDR3 is CASSHPGLAGGRGETQYF. The CDR3 region has the DNA TGCGCCAGCAGCCACCCGGGACTAGCGGGGGGCAGAGGGGAGACCCAGTACTTC.

J is TRBJ1-1 and V is TRBV19; D gene ambiguous. This CDR3 spans 13 amino acids. The germline V and J ends were trimmed by 3 bases and 1 base, with 6 bases remaining between them. The germline V gene encodes CDR1 LNHDA and CDR2 SQIVND (reference sequence). The CDR3 loop reads CASSIKRNTEAFF. In DNA form, the CDR3 reads TGTGCCAGTAGTATTAAAAGGAACACTGAAGCTTTCTTT.